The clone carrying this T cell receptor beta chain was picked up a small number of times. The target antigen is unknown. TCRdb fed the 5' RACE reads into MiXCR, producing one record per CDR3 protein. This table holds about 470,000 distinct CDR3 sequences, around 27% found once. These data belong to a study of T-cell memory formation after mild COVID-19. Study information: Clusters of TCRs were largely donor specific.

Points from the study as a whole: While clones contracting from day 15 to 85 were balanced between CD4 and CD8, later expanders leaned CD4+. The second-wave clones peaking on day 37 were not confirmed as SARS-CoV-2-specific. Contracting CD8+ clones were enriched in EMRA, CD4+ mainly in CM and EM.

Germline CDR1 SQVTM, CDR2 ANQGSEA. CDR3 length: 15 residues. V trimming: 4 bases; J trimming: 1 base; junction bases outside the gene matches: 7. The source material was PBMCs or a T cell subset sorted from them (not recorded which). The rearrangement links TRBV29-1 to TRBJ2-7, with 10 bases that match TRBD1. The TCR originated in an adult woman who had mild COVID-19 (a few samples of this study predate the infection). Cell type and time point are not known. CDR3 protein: CSVAPGQGSSYEQYF. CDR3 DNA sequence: TGCAGCGTTGCCCCGGGACAGGGGTCGTCCTACGAGCAGTACTTC.